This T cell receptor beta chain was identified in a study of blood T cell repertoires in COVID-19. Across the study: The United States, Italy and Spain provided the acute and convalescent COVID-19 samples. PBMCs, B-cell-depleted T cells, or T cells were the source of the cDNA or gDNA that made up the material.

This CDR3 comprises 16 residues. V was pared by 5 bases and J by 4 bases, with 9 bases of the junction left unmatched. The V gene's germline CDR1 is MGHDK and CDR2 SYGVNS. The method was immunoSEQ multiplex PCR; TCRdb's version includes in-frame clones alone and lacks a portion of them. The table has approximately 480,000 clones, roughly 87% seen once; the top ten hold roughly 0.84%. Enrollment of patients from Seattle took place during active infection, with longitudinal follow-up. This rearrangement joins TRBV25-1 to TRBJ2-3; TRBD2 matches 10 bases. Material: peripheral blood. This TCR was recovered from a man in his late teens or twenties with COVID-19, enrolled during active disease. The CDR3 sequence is CASSQGPAGGADTQYF. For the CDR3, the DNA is TGTGCCAGCAGTCAAGGGCCAGCGGGAGGGGCAGATACGCAGTATTTT. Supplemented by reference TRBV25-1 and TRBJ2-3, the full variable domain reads EADIYQTPRYLVIGTGKKITLECSQTMGHDKMYWYQQDPGMELHLIHYSYGVNSTEKGDLSSESTVSRIRTEHFPLTLESARPSHTSQYLCASSQGPAGGADTQYFGPGTRLTVL.